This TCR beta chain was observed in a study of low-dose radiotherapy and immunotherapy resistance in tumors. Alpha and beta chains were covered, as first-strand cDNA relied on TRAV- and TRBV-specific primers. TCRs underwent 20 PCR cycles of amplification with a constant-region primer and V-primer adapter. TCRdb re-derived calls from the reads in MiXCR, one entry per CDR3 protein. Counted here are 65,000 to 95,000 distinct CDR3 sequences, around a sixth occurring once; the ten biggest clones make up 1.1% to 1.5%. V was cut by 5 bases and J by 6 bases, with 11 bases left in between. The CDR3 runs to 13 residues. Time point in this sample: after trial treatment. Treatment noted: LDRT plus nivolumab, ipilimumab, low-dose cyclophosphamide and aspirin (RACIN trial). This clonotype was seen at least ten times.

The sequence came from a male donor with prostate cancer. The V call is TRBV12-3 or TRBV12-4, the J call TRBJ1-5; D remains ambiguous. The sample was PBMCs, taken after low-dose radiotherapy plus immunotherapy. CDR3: CASSHPETQPQHF. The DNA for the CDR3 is TGTGCCAGCAGTCATCCTGAAACTCAGCCCCAGCATTTT.